The rows below give T cell receptor beta chains drawn from one sample of a study of CD8 T cells in Susac syndrome. TCRdb passed the immunoSEQ multiplex PCR reads through MiXCR, listing each CDR3 protein once. Altogether approximately 220,000 distinct CDR3 sequences are present, just under 95% being singletons, with the ten largest covering 0.082%. Sequenced: CD4+ T cells from PBMCs. These receptors were collected from a human donor with multiple sclerosis. Both conserved end residues are part of each CDR3. Each record gives: V gene, D gene, J gene, CDR3 length, clone size, CDR3 DNA, CDR3 protein. A D gene is named only where the DNA matches it firmly. A row's size may be missing; if present it is once, few, many or a size class.

>TRBV30|-|TRBJ1-2|12|-
TGTGCCTGGAGTGTTAACAGCTATGGCTACACCTTC
CAWSVNSYGYTF
>TRBV7-8|TRBD2|TRBJ2-5|14|-
TGTGCCAGCAGCTCCGCCGGGGGGGGAGAGACCCAGTACTTC
CASSSAGGGETQYF
>TRBV7-2|TRBD2|TRBJ2-5|16|-
TGTGCCAGCAGCTTAGCTCCTAGCGGGGGGCAAGAGACCCAGTACTTC
CASSLAPSGGQETQYF
>TRBV12-3/TRBV12-4|-|TRBJ2-7|14|-
TGTGCCAGCAGTCGCCGCACAGAAGCCTACGAGCAGTACTTC
CASSRRTEAYEQYF
>TRBV7-9|-|TRBJ1-2|14|once
TGTGCCAGCAGCCTAGGCGACGGGCCGTATGGCTACACCTTC
CASSLGDGPYGYTF
>TRBV25-1|TRBD1|TRBJ1-4|14|-
TGTGCCAGCGTAAGCAGGGGGCGAAATGAAAAACTGTTTTTT
CASVSRGRNEKLFF
>TRBV20-1|-|TRBJ1-1|12|-
TGCAGTGCTAGAGACGGACCTAAGGGAGCTTTCTTT
CSARDGPKGAFF
>TRBV3-1|-|TRBJ2-5|14|-
TGTGCCAGCAGCCAAGATTGGAGTCGGGAGACCCAGTACTTC
CASSQDWSRETQYF
>TRBV18|-|TRBJ2-1|14|-
TGTGCCAGCTCACCAAGTATGCTCGGGCAGGGAGAGTTCTTC
CASSPSMLGQGEFF
>TRBV3-1|TRBD1|TRBJ1-2|16|-
TGTGCCAGCAGCCGACTTTCTTCGGGACAGTTCTATGGCTACACCTTC
CASSRLSSGQFYGYTF
>TRBV12-3/TRBV12-4|-|TRBJ1-1|15|-
TGTGCCAGCACCCCTCGGCGGCTGGGGAACACTGAAGCTTTCTTT
CASTPRRLGNTEAFF
>TRBV29-1|TRBD1|TRBJ1-1|13|-
TGCAGCGTTCTGGACAGGACGAACACTGAAGCTTTCTTT
CSVLDRTNTEAFF
>TRBV15|-|TRBJ1-2|14|-
TGTGCCACCAGCAGGGAACTCGACGGGTATGGCTACACCTTC
CATSRELDGYGYTF
>TRBV20-1|-|TRBJ1-2|13|once
TGCAGTGCCCCCCCGGGGGCCTTCTATGGCTACACCTTC
CSAPPGAFYGYTF
>TRBV25-1|TRBD2|TRBJ2-1|16|-
TGTGCCAGCAGTGACATAGGACTAGCGGGCTACAATGAGCAGTTCTTC
CASSDIGLAGYNEQFF
>TRBV29-1|-|TRBJ2-7|15|-
TGCAGCGTTGCCCGGCAGGGGGGTGTTCTTACCGAGCAGTACTTC
CSVARQGGVLTEQYF
>TRBV30|TRBD1|TRBJ2-1|13|-
TGTGCCTTTGCCCGGGACAGCTACAATGAGCAGTTCTTC
CAFARDSYNEQFF
>TRBV18|-|TRBJ2-7|16|-
TGTGCCAGCTCCTTTGGGCAGACAGCCGGATCGAGCGAGCAGTACTTC
CASSFGQTAGSSEQYF
>TRBV18|-|TRBJ2-5|12|-
TGTGCCAGCTCACCGACCCAAGAGACCCAGTACTTC
CASSPTQETQYF
>TRBV20-1|-|TRBJ1-1|12|-
TGCAGTGCTGAAGGGGCGGATACTGAAGCTTTCTTT
CSAEGADTEAFF
>TRBV29-1|-|TRBJ2-1|11|-
TGCAGCACAGGACTGAACAATGAGCAGTTCTTC
CSTGLNNEQFF
>TRBV14|-|TRBJ1-2|18|-
TGTGCCAGCAGTCGGATGGATACTTTGGGGGCGGAATACTATGGCTACACCTTC
CASSRMDTLGAEYYGYTF
>TRBV2|-|TRBJ1-5|13|-
TGTGCCAGCAGAGGGGACGGGCTTGGGCCCCAGCATTTT
CASRGDGLGPQHF
>TRBV12-3/TRBV12-4|TRBD1|TRBJ2-2|15|-
TGTGCCAGCAGCGCCGGGACAGAGAACACCGGGGAGCTGTTTTTT
CASSAGTENTGELFF
>TRBV3-1|-|TRBJ1-1|15|once
TGTGCCAGCGCACGTCATGAGGGGCTGAACACTGAAGCTTTCTTT
CASARHEGLNTEAFF
>TRBV20-1|TRBD1|TRBJ2-3|14|-
TGCAGTGCTAGCTGGACAGGCACTCCCTCTTTGCAGTATTTT
CSASWTGTPSLQYF
>TRBV9|-|TRBJ1-2|16|-
TGTGCCAGCAGCGTAGGGCTACCAACCTCTAACTATGGCTACACCTTC
CASSVGLPTSNYGYTF
>TRBV19|TRBD1|TRBJ1-1|15|-
TGTGCCAGTAGTTACAGGGGGATGATGAACACTGAAGCTTTCTTT
CASSYRGMMNTEAFF
>TRBV29-1|-|TRBJ2-2|15|-
TGCAGCGTTGTGTGGGGGGCTCCGAACACCGGGGAGCTGTTTTTT
CSVVWGAPNTGELFF
>TRBV5-1|TRBD1|TRBJ2-1|13|-
TGCGCCAGCAGCCTCGGGACAGACAATGAGCAGTTCTTC
CASSLGTDNEQFF
>TRBV7-9|-|TRBJ2-1|12|-
TGTGCCAGCAGCTTAAGGGACAATGAGCAGTTCTTC
CASSLRDNEQFF
>TRBV3-1|TRBD1|TRBJ2-3|14|-
TGTGCCAGCAGCCAAGGAGGGGGCCCAGATACGCAGTATTTT
CASSQGGGPDTQYF
>TRBV12-3/TRBV12-4|-|TRBJ1-1|13|once
TGTGCCAGCGGAAGAGCTGCGAACACTGAAGCTTTCTTT
CASGRAANTEAFF
>TRBV18|-|TRBJ2-2|15|-
TGTGCCAGCTCACCACCGACAGTGAACACCGGGGAGCTGTTTTTT
CASSPPTVNTGELFF
>TRBV29-1|TRBD1|TRBJ2-7|14|-
TGCAGCGCTTCCCGGGACAGGAGAACTTACGAGCAGTACTTC
CSASRDRRTYEQYF
>TRBV5-4|-|TRBJ1-1|15|-
TGTGCCAGCAGCCCATCGACTAACCTGAACACTGAAGCTTTCTTT
CASSPSTNLNTEAFF
>TRBV12-3/TRBV12-4|TRBD1|TRBJ1-2|13|-
TGTGCCAGCATTCGACAGGGGGCGTTTGGCTACACCTTC
CASIRQGAFGYTF
>TRBV9|TRBD2|TRBJ2-6|16|-
TGTGCCAGCAGCGTATTTGGACTAGGTGGGGCCAACGTCCTGACTTTC
CASSVFGLGGANVLTF
>TRBV29-1|-|TRBJ2-7|11|few
TGCAGCGTTGTGGAGTCCTACGAGCAGTACTTC
CSVVESYEQYF